This T cell receptor beta chain originates from a study of blood T cell repertoires in COVID-19. Trimming pared 5 bases from V and 3 bases from J, leaving 11 bases between. This CDR3 comprises 13 residues. Per germline, CDR1 SNHLY and CDR2 FYNNEI. Using immunoSEQ multiplex PCR, the repertoire was profiled, and TCRdb retains in-frame clones only, with some absent. The sample includes just over 60,000 clones, around four fifths of them seen just once. The specimen was peripheral blood. The chain has TRBV2 and TRBJ2-7; D possibly corresponds to TRBD2 (6 bases). The clonotype was recovered from a man younger than 45 with COVID-19, enrolled during active disease. The CDR3: CASSPDYFYEQYF. In DNA form, the CDR3 reads TGTGCCAGCAGTCCGGACTATTTCTACGAGCAGTACTTC.